These 14 T cell receptor beta chains were sequenced from one sample in a study of shared clonotypes between healthy human individuals. Profiling relied on immunoSEQ multiplex PCR, and the TCRdb table lists in-frame clones only, not all of them. The data show roughly 530,000 clones, about 95% seen once. The material sequenced was naive CD4+ T cells sorted from blood. Stated subset: CD45RA+ positively selected. These receptors all come from a woman in her 30s in good health.

The chain recombines TRBV4-1 with TRBJ2-7, with TRBD1 identical over 9 bases. This CDR3 spans 14 amino acids. Trimming removed 6 bases from V and 5 bases from J; junction bases left unmatched: 8. The germline V gene encodes CDR1 MGHRA and CDR2 YSYEKL. This CDR3 reads CASRGWDRDDEQYF. The CDR3 coding sequence is TGCGCCAGCAGGGGATGGGACAGGGATGACGAGCAGTACTTC.

This rearrangement joins TRBV7-9 to TRBJ2-5, with D possibly TRBD1 on 6 matching bases. The CDR3 covers 13 residues. V was cut by 1 base and J by 4 bases, with 7 bases left in between. Germline CDR1 SEHNR, CDR2 FQNEAQ (reference sequence). The chain's CDR3 is CASSLEGGETQYF. The CDR3 DNA reads as TGTGCCAGCAGCTTAGAAGGGGGAGAGACCCAGTACTTC.

This sequence joins TRBV9 and TRBJ2-7; TRBD1 aligns across 10 bases. The V segment lost 4 bases and the J segment 6 bases; nucleotides outside the gene matches: 4. Germline CDR1 SGDLS, CDR2 YYNGEE. CDR3 length equals 13 residues. This CDR3 reads CASSSRDRGEQYF. In DNA, the CDR3 is TGTGCCAGCAGCTCCCGGGACAGGGGCGAGCAGTACTTC.

Here the CDR3 reads CASSNRIRDKNNEQFF. CDR3 bases: TGTGCCAGCAGCAATCGCATCCGGGACAAAAACAATGAGCAGTTCTTC. This chain uses TRBV13 with TRBJ2-1; weak D call: TRBD1 (6 bases). Germline V gene data show CDR1 as PRHDT and CDR2 as FYEKMQ (reference sequence). This CDR3 comprises 16 residues. The V and J ends lost 5 bases and 5 bases respectively, with 19 bases between them. Using reference TRBV13 and TRBJ2-1 for the parts outside the CDR3, the full variable domain is AAGVIQSPRHLIKEKRETATLKCYPIPRHDTVYWYQQGPGQDPQFLISFYEKMQSDKGSIPDRFSAQQFSDYHSELNMSSLELGDSALYFCASSNRIRDKNNEQFFGPGTRLTVL.

This chain connects TRBV11-3 to TRBJ2-5, with 10 bases fitting TRBD1. The V gene's germline CDR1 is SGHNT and CDR2 YENEEA. The CDR3 is 16 residues long. J was trimmed by 4 bases and V by 5 bases; bases with no gene match: 10. The CDR3 DNA sequence: TGTGCCAGCAGCCTCCGGGGACAGGGGAGGGCAGAGACCCAGTACTTC. As protein: CASSLRGQGRAETQYF.

This chain joins TRBV7-2 and TRBJ2-3; possibly TRBD2 for D (6 bases). The CDR3 spans 14 residues. Trimming shortened V by 3 bases and J by 5 bases, and 12 bases separated the two germline ends. Per the germline V gene, CDR1 is SGHTA and CDR2 is FQGNSA. This chain's CDR3 is CASSFITAGDTQYF. In DNA, the CDR3 is TGTGCCAGCAGCTTCATTACAGCGGGAGATACGCAGTATTTT.

The V call is TRBV10-3, the J call TRBJ2-7, with 9 bases aligning to TRBD1. From germline, CDR1 is ENHRY and CDR2 SYGVKD. Unmatched junction bases numbered 6, after V lost 3 bases and J lost 3 bases. The CDR3 totals 15 residues. The CDR3 bases are TGTGCCATCAGTGACCGGGACAGGGCAGGCTACGAGCAGTACTTC. This encodes CAISDRDRAGYEQYF.

The chain links TRBV5-4 to TRBJ2-1; 9 bases line up with TRBD2. Looked up from germline, CDR1 is SGHNT and CDR2 is YYREEE (reference sequence). CDR3 size: 18 residues. V gave up 1 base and J gave up 5 bases; unmatched junction bases: 13. Written as DNA, the CDR3 is TGTGCCAGCAGCTTGAGTAGCGGTAGCGGGAGAGGAAACAATGAGCAGTTCTTC. It is translated as CASSLSSGSGRGNNEQFF.

This clone was seen only a few times. The chain couples TRBV30 to TRBJ1-1; D uncertain. The CDR3 sequence is 12 residues long. Trimming removed 1 base at V and 5 bases at J, with 8 bases between. Germline V lookup: CDR1 GTSNPN, CDR2 SVGIG (reference sequence). CDR3 bases: TGTGCCTGGAGTGCCACCACGACTGAAGCTTTCTTT. The encoded protein is CAWSATTTEAFF.

The J gene is TRBJ2-7, the V gene TRBV27; 11 nucleotides match TRBD1. Germline CDR1 and CDR2: MNHEY and SMNVEV (reference sequence). With V trimmed by 5 bases and J by 0 bases, 3 bases remained unmatched. The CDR3 is 15 residues long. The CDR3 sequence: CASSGQGATSYEQYF. The CDR3 DNA sequence: TGTGCCAGCAGTGGACAGGGGGCAACCTCCTACGAGCAGTACTTC.

CDR3 DNA: TGTGCCAGCAGTGTTGAGCATCTATGGAGCAATCAGCCCCAGCATTTT. Its translation: CASSVEHLWSNQPQHF. The chain joins TRBV2 to TRBJ1-5; D remains unclear. V dropped 4 bases and J dropped 1 base, with 14 bases sitting between them. Germline CDR1 reads SNHLY; CDR2 reads FYNNEI. The CDR3 is 16 amino acids.

The rearrangement uses TRBV19 and TRBJ2-7, with D possibly being TRBD2 (6 bases). The CDR3 contains 13 residues. Trimming cost V 3 bases and J 5 bases, with 11 bases left between them. The V gene's germline CDR1 is LNHDA and CDR2 SQIVND (reference sequence). This CDR3 reads CASSMRGPHEQYF. CDR3 coding DNA: TGTGCCAGTAGTATGCGGGGTCCCCACGAGCAGTACTTC.

This chain uses TRBV4-1 with TRBJ2-7; 11 bases align to TRBD2. Germline values: CDR1 MGHRA, CDR2 YSYEKL. J gave up 11 bases and V 7 bases, and 16 bases lay outside the gene matches. The CDR3 spans 15 residues. DNA for the CDR3: TGCGCCAGCACCGGAGGGACTAGCGGATTCCTACGAAAGTACTTC. It specifies CASTGGTSGFLRKYF.

This clone occurred once. The chain uses TRBV30 and TRBJ1-3; no clear D gene. V was cut by 7 bases and J by 1 base, with 8 bases left in between. Germline loops: CDR1 GTSNPN, CDR2 SVGIG (reference sequence). The CDR3 extends over 12 amino acids. The CDR3 loop is CAFGGSGNTIYF. As DNA, the CDR3 is TGTGCCTTCGGCGGGTCTGGAAACACCATATATTTT.